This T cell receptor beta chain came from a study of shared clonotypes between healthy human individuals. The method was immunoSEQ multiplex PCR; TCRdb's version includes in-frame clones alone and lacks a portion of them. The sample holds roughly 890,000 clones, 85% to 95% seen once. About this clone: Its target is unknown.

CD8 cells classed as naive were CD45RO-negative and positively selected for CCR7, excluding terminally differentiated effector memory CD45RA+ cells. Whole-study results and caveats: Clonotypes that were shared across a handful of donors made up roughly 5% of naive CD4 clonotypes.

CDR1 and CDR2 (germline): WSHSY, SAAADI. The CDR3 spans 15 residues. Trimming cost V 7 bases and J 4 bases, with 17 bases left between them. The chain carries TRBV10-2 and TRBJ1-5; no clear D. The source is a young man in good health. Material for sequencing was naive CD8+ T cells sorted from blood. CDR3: CASIRPNKSNQPQHF. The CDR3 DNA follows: TGCGCCAGCATCCGACCCAATAAGTCAAATCAGCCCCAGCATTTT.